The present entry profiles one T cell receptor (beta chain) with its context. These data originate in a study of shared clonotypes between healthy human individuals. Generated by immunoSEQ multiplex PCR, the TCRdb table keeps only in-frame clones and is missing some. The sample holds about 690,000 clones, 90% seen once. The TCR comes from a man younger than 35 in good health. Some clones in this sample may be carry-over from other donors' samples. The sequenced material came from memory CD8+ T cells from PBMCs. Subset given: CD45RO+ cells pooled with CCR7-negative TemRA cells.

The CDR3 DNA reads TGTGCCAGCAGTTTATCTATCAATGAGCAGTTCTTC. This sequence encodes CASSLSINEQFF. The gene calls are TRBV28 and TRBJ2-1; D uncertain. Trimming shortened V by 1 base and J by 6 bases, and 4 bases separated the two germline ends. The CDR3 is 12 residues long. Looked up from germline, CDR1 is MDHEN and CDR2 is SYDVKM.